This TCR beta chain was found in a study of cytomegalovirus exposure and HLA in healthy donors (dated by TCRdb to about 2017). Regarding the study in general: An earlier analysis of around 600 of the donors reported approximately 300 Gb of sequence data and some 120 million unique TCR beta sequences from around 200 million T cells. Approximately 300 gigabases of sequencing data and tens of millions of unique TCR sequences were included in an early release covering 550 to 800 HLA-typed donors. Of the 300 to 500 genotyped donors, 75% to 85% were placed in the genetic ancestry cluster associated with self-reported Caucasian donors. The study was designed to test whether signatures of past pathogen exposure could be identified by cataloging public T cell receptors. The study used immunosequencing to profile the T cell repertoires of approximately 690 subjects and linked those repertoires to cytomegalovirus serostatus. Along with the approximately 700-subject first cohort, a separate validation cohort of about 110 different subjects was used. The study combined high-throughput TCR immunosequencing, statistical association of individual TCRs with disease status, and machine learning to predict cytomegalovirus infection status. In a later analysis, previously published TCR beta repertoires from 550 to 750 donors were re-analyzed and high-resolution HLA genotyping was added so that TCR occurrence patterns could be studied. The later analysis used no new phenotypic data to find candidate immune exposures, relying instead on TCR beta sequences and their occurrence across donors. An earlier analysis of approximately 580 of the donors used high-throughput TCR beta sequencing to judge whether each TCR beta V gene segment behaved as functional or pseudogenic. Donor age, sex, ethnicity and CMV serostatus were collected together with the repertoire data. A later genetic analysis used genome-wide SNP genotypes for about three fifths of the 666 donors, treating that subset as a discovery cohort. Every repertoire in the discovery cohort had been generated on one and the same sequencing platform. Class I and class II HLA loci were covered by the typing at four-digit resolution. Typing coverage differed by locus: A, B, C, DRB1 and DQB1 were typed in about 620-630 donors, DQA1 in 522, DPA1 in approximately 600, and DPB1 in around 490. A few DR-DQ haplotypes were treated as single units for association and clustering because of strong linkage in the cohort. Among 398 genotyped donors of the cohort, an average of around 250,000 unique TCR beta nucleotide sequences was sequenced per donor, of which about 20% were non-productive. General study outcomes and caveats: CMV serostatus was the only immune exposure information available for the cohort. According to a later analysis, TCR association rates differed among HLA loci, with DRB1 alleles showing the most associated TCRs and HLA-C alleles showing the fewest. A total of fewer than 200 TCR beta chains were listed by the study as associated with cytomegalovirus. A later analysis associated roughly 17,000 TCR beta sequences with specific HLA alleles at a false discovery rate of 0.05. In a later analysis, most CMV-associated TCR beta chains were found to appear HLA-restricted, with HLA associations seemingly driven largely by CMV exposure. A further reported finding was that TCR beta sequences accurately predicted the HLA-A and HLA-B alleles for most subjects in the first cohort. In a later analysis, several top co-occurrence clusters were reported to appear linked to parvovirus B19, influenza, CMV and Epstein-Barr virus. According to the authors, the approach could potentially be generalized to other disease states and immunological phenotypes. Some IMGT-functional V segments, including TRBV6-2 and TRBV6-3, could not be told apart with the 87-base-pair reads, so those segments were excluded. V-gene and J-gene trimming of TCR beta chains was associated with a missense DCLRE1C variant in a later genetic analysis, and the association was replicated in an independent cohort. When HLA alleles, especially DR and DQ, strongly co-occurred, attributing TCR associations to individual alleles was difficult. In a later analysis, HLA-associated TCR beta chains showed more clonal expansion and lower generation probabilities than non-associated chains that were equally common. Because counts were too low, seventeen rarely observed V segments, including chromosome 9 orphons, were excluded from the earlier analysis of 587 of the donors. HLA typing was unavailable for some donors at each locus, so association tests used only the typed subset. The presence/absence analyses assumed that sequencing depth was roughly uniform across donors, and that assumption may not be true. The sequencing pipeline was judged likely to have produced a cluster of highly shared sequence variants as a technical artifact. Linkage disequilibrium might explain the correlated functional status among segregating V segments, but an unknown experimental factor could not be ruled out. Compared with the roughly 670-donor mean, donors in an Asian-associated ancestry cluster had fewer N-insertions in productive TCRs, according to a later genetic analysis. Most TCR sequences were observed very rarely across donors, whereas some public TCRs were present in many individuals. This cohort had only TCR beta chains sequenced, and the lack of alpha or paired-chain data limited which features could be detected. The classifier was reported to diagnose cytomegalovirus status with high specificity and sensitivity in both the original and validation cohorts. In an earlier analysis of 587 of the donors, most TCR beta V segments were observed in productive rearrangements about 87% or about 30% of the time, broadly matching IMGT annotations. A few of the identified cytomegalovirus-associated TCR beta chains were confirmed in vitro to be specific for cytomegalovirus antigens.

The library relied on the immunoSEQ multiplex PCR assay. The multiplex PCR relied on a mix of 60 forward primers for TCR Vbeta segments and 13 reverse primers for TCR Jbeta segments. The CDR3 region of rearranged TCR beta genes was amplified from genomic DNA by a multiplex PCR assay. The amplified TCR beta libraries were sequenced on the Illumina HiSeq System as 87-base-pair reads. The authors' pipeline ran thus. A later analysis tallied around 82 million unique TCR beta chains across the 550 to 850 repertoires, and about 10 million of those chains were shared by two or more donors. To remove PCR and sequencing errors, raw reads were error-corrected and collapsed into unique sequences using a nearest-neighbor algorithm that merged closely related sequences. To assign V, D and J gene segments, CDR3 sequences were aligned to IMGT reference sequences. For a sequence to be retained, a match of at least six nucleotides to both a V gene segment and a J gene segment was required. Rearrangements were classified as productive when the CDR3 lacked stop codons and remained in frame with V and J, and all other rearrangements were classified as non-productive. Following IMGT convention, CDR3 was defined as the stretch from the second conserved V-encoded cysteine to the conserved J-encoded phenylalanine. The earlier analysis of about 590 of the donors excluded sequences that lacked an unambiguous match to a single V gene segment. In an earlier analysis of approximately 500 of the donors, a V segment was called functional when productive rearrangements were above 56.7%, and segregating when the standard deviation between donors exceeded 5%. A statistical classification framework was built for diagnosing cytomegalovirus status from the catalog of TCR beta chain sequences. A later analysis assigned V and J genes by comparing TCR nucleotide sequences with IMGT/GENE-DB human TR gene sequences. A later analysis assigned CDR3 sequences and most-parsimonious VDJ recombination scenarios with the TCRdist pipeline. In a later analysis, each TCR beta chain was defined by its CDR3 amino acid sequence together with its V-gene family, and reads without a unique V-gene family were excluded. To address suspected cross-contamination and a sequencing artifact, a later analysis removed some 620 highly shared, low-generation-probability nucleotide sequences. In a later analysis, a clonal expansion index for each public chain was calculated from normalized within-repertoire ranks of inferred template counts. In a later analysis, generation probabilities were computed with a VDJ recombination model fitted to out-of-frame rearrangements, and the resulting probabilities were checked against IGoR. Hypergeometric tests were used in a later analysis to score TCR-TCR, TCR-HLA and TCR-CMV co-occurrence, with a repertoire-size bias correction applied to the TCR pairs. False discovery rates were estimated in a later analysis by permuting HLA or CMV assignments 20 times. In a later analysis, co-occurring TCRs were grouped with DBSCAN, and TCRdist sequence similarity was added when clustering was performed within HLA-allele-positive subsets. Repertoires with fewer than 30,000 or more than 120,000 public chains were left out of co-occurrence clustering, as were roughly five repertoires with anomalous nucleotide sharing. In its TCRdb copy, this immuneACCESS table keeps in-frame sequences only and misses some clones. Where compared with another copy, unresolved V genes explain less than half of these, and the others have no known cause. From that table come the V and J calls and clone size; the DNA was used to work out D and trimming. The sample table shows roughly 240,000 clones, and about three quarters are seen once. The ten largest account for approximately 0.49% of the sample.

The CDR3 runs 11 residues from the cysteine to the phenylalanine. The kept DNA is CDR3 alone, 33 bases in frame from the first base. CDR1 and CDR2 (MNHEY, SVGAGI) derive from the germline V gene. V is pared back by 8 bases and J by 8 bases, with 12 bases lying between the germline termini. A note on this clone: Its antigen remains unidentified. Nothing much larger sits one base from this clone, and base qualities are not available.

In total, around 600 healthy bone marrow donors made up the cohort. All cohort members were sampled while nominally healthy, although unrecorded immune exposures were likely present. The donor was CMV seronegative and was included in the group of a few hundred seronegative cohort members. Each donor provided a peripheral blood sample, and peripheral blood mononuclear cells were used for TCR beta sequencing. Genomic DNA was extracted from the blood cell samples with the Qiagen DNeasy Blood Extraction Kit. This TCR derives from a boy aged 10-17 years in good health and CMV-seronegative. The rearrangement joined TRBV6-5 to TRBJ1-2; confidence is insufficient to name the D gene. Sequencing was done on a sample of PBMCs. At the DNA level, the sequence is TGTGCCAGCGGCCAAGCGGGGGGCTACACCTTC. It specifies CASGQAGGYTF.